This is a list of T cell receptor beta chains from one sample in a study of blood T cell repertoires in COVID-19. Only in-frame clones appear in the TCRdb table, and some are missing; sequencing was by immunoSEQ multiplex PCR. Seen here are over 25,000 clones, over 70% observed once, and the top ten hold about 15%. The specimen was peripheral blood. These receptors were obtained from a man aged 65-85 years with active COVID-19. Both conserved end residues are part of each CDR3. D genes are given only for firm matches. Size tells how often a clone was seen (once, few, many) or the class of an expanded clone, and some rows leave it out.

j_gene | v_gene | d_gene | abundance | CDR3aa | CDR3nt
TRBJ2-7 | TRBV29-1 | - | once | CSVVAGEWSSYEQYF | TGCAGCGTTGTCGCTGGGGAGTGGAGTTCCTACGAGCAGTACTTC
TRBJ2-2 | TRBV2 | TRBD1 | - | CASRRDRGSTGELFF | TGTGCCAGCAGGCGGGACAGGGGGTCCACCGGGGAGCTGTTTTTT
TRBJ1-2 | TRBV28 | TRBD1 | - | CASSLLRGQGGGYTF | TGTGCCAGCAGTTTGTTGAGGGGACAGGGGGGTGGCTACACCTTC
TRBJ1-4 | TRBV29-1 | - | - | CSARSSNEKLFF | TGCAGCGCCCGGAGTTCTAATGAAAAACTGTTTTTT
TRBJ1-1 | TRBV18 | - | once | CASSSGGDTEAFF | TGTGCCAGCTCCTCGGGGGGGGACACTGAAGCTTTCTTT
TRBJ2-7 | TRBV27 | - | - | CASKEGLGTVGPEQYF | TGTGCCAGCAAGGAGGGGCTCGGGACCGTCGGCCCCGAGCAGTACTTC
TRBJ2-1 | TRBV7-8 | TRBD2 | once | CASSLVSTSGGAWGNEQFF | TGTGCCAGCAGCTTAGTCTCGACTAGCGGGGGGGCCTGGGGCAATGAGCAGTTCTTC
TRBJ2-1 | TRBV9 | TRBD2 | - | CASRPGSGGYNEQFF | TGTGCCAGCAGACCCGGGAGCGGGGGGTACAATGAGCAGTTCTTC
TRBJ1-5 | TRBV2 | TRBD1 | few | CASSGPETGNAAQHF | TGTGCCAGCAGCGGGCCCGAGACAGGGAATGCGGCCCAGCATTTT
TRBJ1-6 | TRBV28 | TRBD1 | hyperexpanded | CASRPGQGGSPLHF | TGTGCCAGCAGACCCGGACAGGGAGGGTCACCCCTCCACTTT
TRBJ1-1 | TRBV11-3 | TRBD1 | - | CASSYPQTGWRTEAFF | TGTGCCAGCAGCTATCCCCAGACAGGGTGGCGGACTGAAGCTTTCTTT
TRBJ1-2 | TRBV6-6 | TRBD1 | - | CASSPFPGGYGYTF | TGTGCCAGCAGCCCGTTTCCAGGGGGCTATGGCTACACCTTC
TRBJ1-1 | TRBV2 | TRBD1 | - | CASSRQGGRTEAFF | TGTGCCAGCAGCCGACAGGGCGGGAGGACTGAAGCTTTCTTT
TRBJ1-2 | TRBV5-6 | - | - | CASSKRGGSYGYTF | TGTGCCAGCAGCAAAAGGGGGGGGAGCTATGGCTACACCTTC
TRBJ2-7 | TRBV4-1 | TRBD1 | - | CASSTRTGGGYEQYF | TGCGCCAGCAGCACCCGGACAGGCGGCGGCTACGAGCAGTACTTC
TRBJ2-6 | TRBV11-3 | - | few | CASSLRGVSGANVLTF | TGTGCCAGCAGCCTTCGAGGTGTGTCTGGGGCCAACGTCCTGACTTTC
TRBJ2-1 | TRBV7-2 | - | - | CASSLAFSSYNEQFF | TGTGCCAGCAGCTTAGCGTTTAGCTCCTACAATGAGCAGTTCTTC
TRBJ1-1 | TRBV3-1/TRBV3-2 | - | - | CASSQDRASGVLEAFF | TGTGCCAGCAGCCAAGATAGGGCATCGGGAGTCCTTGAAGCTTTCTTT
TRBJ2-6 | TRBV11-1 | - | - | CASSPGHGSGANVLTF | TGTGCCAGCAGCCCGGGACACGGGTCTGGGGCCAACGTCCTGACTTTC
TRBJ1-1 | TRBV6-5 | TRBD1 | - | CASRTGANTEAFF | TGTGCCAGCAGGACAGGGGCCAACACTGAAGCTTTCTTT
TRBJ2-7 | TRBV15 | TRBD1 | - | CATGYRGGREQYF | TGTGCCACCGGATACAGGGGCGGCCGCGAGCAGTACTTC
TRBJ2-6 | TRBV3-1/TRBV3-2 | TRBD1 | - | CASSQGVPGQGSGANVLTF | TGTGCCAGCAGCCAAGGTGTCCCGGGACAGGGCTCTGGGGCCAACGTCCTGACTTTC
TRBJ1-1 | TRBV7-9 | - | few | CASSGIVNTEAFF | TGTGCCAGCAGTGGCATCGTGAACACTGAAGCTTTCTTT
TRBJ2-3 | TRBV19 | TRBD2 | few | CASRTSASTDTQYF | TGTGCCAGCAGAACTAGCGCCAGCACAGATACGCAGTATTTT
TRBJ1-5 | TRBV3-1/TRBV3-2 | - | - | CASSLSNSNQPQHF | TGTGCCAGCAGCCTCAGTAATAGCAATCAGCCCCAGCATTTT
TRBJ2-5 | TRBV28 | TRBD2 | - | CASSLPSGGQETQYF | TGTGCCAGCAGTTTACCTAGCGGGGGGCAAGAGACCCAGTACTTC
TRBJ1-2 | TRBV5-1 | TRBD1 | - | CASSSGTGGSSDYGYTF | TGCGCCAGCAGCTCCGGGACAGGGGGTTCATCGGACTATGGCTACACCTTC
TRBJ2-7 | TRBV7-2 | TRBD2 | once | CASRKTSGGTYEQYF | TGTGCCAGCAGGAAGACTAGCGGGGGGACCTACGAGCAGTACTTC
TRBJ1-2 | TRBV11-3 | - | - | CASSPAGGVGFGYTF | TGTGCCAGCAGCCCAGCCGGGGGAGTGGGGTTTGGCTACACCTTC
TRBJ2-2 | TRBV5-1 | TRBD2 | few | CASSLLHGGAGELFF | TGCGCCAGCAGCTTGCTCCACGGGGGGGCCGGGGAGCTGTTTTTT
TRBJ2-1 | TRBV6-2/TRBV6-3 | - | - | CASSFEGVYNEQFF | TGTGCCAGCAGTTTCGAGGGGGTTTACAATGAGCAGTTCTTC